A single sample gave rise to the 11 T cell receptor beta chains below, sequenced in a study of beta chain features in type 1 diabetes. The authors reverse transcribed all of the isolated RNA, so sequencing captured expressed TCRB transcripts. The table came from immunoSEQ multiplex PCR; TCRdb's copy has only in-frame clones and leaves some out. The data show 400,000 to 600,000 clones, approximately 31% seen once. The sample consisted of naive CD4+ T cells from blood. Receptors originate from a man between 18 and 35 years old in good health.

J is TRBJ2-5 and V is TRBV19; possibly TRBD2 for D (6 bases). Germline assignment: CDR1 LNHDA and CDR2 SQIVND (reference sequence). This CDR3 region has 14 residues. V was trimmed by 5 bases and J by 4 bases, leaving 14 bases between them. The CDR3: CASSSTRGRETQYF. CDR3 DNA sequence: TGTGCCAGTAGTTCGACTAGGGGAAGAGAGACCCAGTACTTC.

The J gene is TRBJ1-1, the V gene TRBV28, with D uncertain. Germline V CDR1 and CDR2: MDHEN, SYDVKM. The CDR3 has 14 residues. Trimming shortened V by 7 bases and J by 3 bases, and 15 bases separated the two germline ends. Written as DNA, the CDR3 is TGTGCCAGCACCCAGGACCTGGAGTACACTGAAGCTTTCTTT. Its translation is CASTQDLEYTEAFF.

A word on this clone: The identical CDR3 is also encoded by other nucleotide sequences in the sample. The chain has TRBV30 and TRBJ2-5; perhaps TRBD2 as D (5 bases). The V end was cut by 0 bases, the J end by 5 bases, with 10 bases between. The CDR3 consists of 13 residues. In germline, CDR1 is GTSNPN, CDR2 SVGIG (reference sequence). CDR3 residues: CAWSVRGLETQYF. The CDR3 coding sequence is TGTGCCTGGAGTGTACGCGGACTGGAGACCCAGTACTTC.

This clone was seen only a few times. This chain connects TRBV7-2 to TRBJ2-3; 7 nucleotides align to TRBD2. CDR1 and CDR2 (germline): SGHTA, FQGNSA. This CDR3 region has 14 residues. The V and J ends lost 5 bases and 7 bases, in that order; junction bases with no gene match: 9. Here the CDR3 reads CASSPSGGRNTQYF. CDR3 DNA sequence: TGTGCCAGCAGCCCTAGCGGAGGGCGGAATACGCAGTATTTT.

The chain recombines TRBV11-2 with TRBJ2-7, with 8 bases matching TRBD1. With V trimmed by 1 base and J by 6 bases, 8 bases remained unmatched. The CDR3 is 15 amino acids. Looked up from germline, CDR1 is SGHAT and CDR2 is FQNNGV. The CDR3 sequence: CASSLGGTGITEQYF. The CDR3 DNA reads TGTGCCAGCAGCTTAGGGGGGACAGGCATAACCGAGCAGTACTTC.

The chain recombines TRBV29-1 with TRBJ2-1, with a weak D call TRBD1 (6 bases). V lost 7 bases to trimming and J lost 1 base, with 29 bases between them. CDR3 length equals 19 residues. Germline CDR1 is SQVTM and CDR2 is ANQGSEA. The CDR3 sequence: CSAVLSASVGASSYNEQFF. The CDR3 DNA follows: TGCAGCGCCGTTCTATCAGCCTCGGTGGGGGCCAGTTCCTACAATGAGCAGTTCTTC.

The rearrangement links TRBV5-4 to TRBJ2-3; the D call may be TRBD1 or TRBD2 (6 bases each). The CDR3 contains 14 residues. V was cut by 5 bases and J by 2 bases, with 12 bases left in between. The germline gives CDR1 SGHNT, CDR2 YYREEE (reference sequence). CDR3 sequence reads: CASRGGRSTDTQYF. The CDR3 region has the DNA TGTGCCAGCAGAGGGGGGAGATCCACAGATACGCAGTATTTT.

This clone has more than one count but fewer than ten. The chain uses TRBV29-1 and TRBJ2-7; the match to TRBD2 covers 10 bases. The CDR3 loop spans 12 amino acids. The V gene's germline CDR1 is SQVTM and CDR2 ANQGSEA. The trim removed 5 bases at V and 5 bases at J, leaving 3 bases unmatched. CDR3 in amino acids: CSVRSGRDEQYF. CDR3 sequence (DNA): TGCAGCGTTCGGAGCGGGAGGGACGAGCAGTACTTC.

A few counts support this clone. The rearrangement joins TRBV4-1 to TRBJ2-4, with D hard to call. The CDR3 is 13 amino acids. V was cut by 1 base and J by 7 bases, with 8 bases left in between. CDR1 and CDR2 from the germline V gene are MGHRA and YSYEKL. The CDR3 region is CASSQATANIQYF. As DNA, the CDR3 is TGCGCCAGCAGCCAAGCGACCGCGAACATTCAGTACTTC.

V and J are TRBV7-9 and TRBJ2-1; the D call may be TRBD1 or TRBD2 (5 bases each). V dropped 5 bases and J dropped 9 bases, with 14 bases sitting between them. There are 13 residues in the CDR3. The V gene's germline CDR1 is SEHNR and CDR2 FQNEAQ (reference sequence). CDR3 protein: CASSTGTWGEQFF. The CDR3 DNA reads as TGTGCCAGCAGCACCGGGACCTGGGGTGAGCAGTTCTTC.

This chain uses TRBV5-1 with TRBJ2-1; perhaps TRBD2 as D (5 bases). CDR1 is SGHRS, CDR2 YFSETQ, per germline. There are 14 residues in the CDR3. V was clipped by 4 bases and J by 7 bases, with 15 bases between them. The CDR3 spells CASSSFEGWNEQFF. CDR3 coding DNA: TGCGCCAGCAGCAGTTTTGAGGGATGGAATGAGCAGTTCTTC.